Sequencing of this T cell receptor (beta chain) was carried out in a study of blood T cell repertoires in COVID-19. Across the study: From T cells, B-cell-depleted T cells, or PBMCs came the material, which was cDNA or gDNA.

Using immunoSEQ multiplex PCR, the repertoire was profiled, and TCRdb retains in-frame clones only, with some absent. Found here are 140,000 or so clones, about 80% of them singletons; the top ten hold around 10%. Germline V gene data show CDR1 as ENHRY and CDR2 as SYGVKD. This CDR3 has 13 residues. With 10 bases clipped from V and 7 bases from J, the junction kept 8 bases outside the gene matches. Self-reported history from a screening survey and questionnaire set each donor's cohort. Cohort 3 recovered donors had two negative PCRs, clearance, or symptom resolution. The sequenced material came from PBMCs or T cells enriched from blood (not recorded which). The TCR was taken from a man between 45 and 60 years old who had recovered from COVID-19. The chain has TRBV10-3 and TRBJ2-1; 9 bases are a match to TRBD1. Written as DNA, the CDR3 is TGTGCCACATGGACAGGGGAGCGAAATGAGCAGTTCTTC. It is translated as CATWTGERNEQFF.